This TCR beta chain was obtained from a study of blood T cell repertoires in COVID-19. Study-wide background: Donors in the United States, Italy and Spain gave samples during acute or convalescent COVID-19.

The data were produced by immunoSEQ multiplex PCR, yet TCRdb's version contains in-frame clones alone and is incomplete. The table shows 140,000 or so clones, with 80% to 90% occurring only once. The CDR3 covers 19 residues. Germline values: CDR1 SGDLS, CDR2 YYNGEE. Trimming left V 4 bases short and J 0 bases short, with 24 bases between. The receptor was derived from a man in his 60s with active or convalescent COVID-19. The V and J genes are TRBV9 and TRBJ2-3; TRBD1 is a possible D gene (6 bases). The source material was peripheral blood. CDR3 region: CASSSLGQRTPQSTDTQYF. CDR3 DNA: TGTGCCAGCAGCTCCCTAGGACAGAGGACTCCACAAAGCACAGATACGCAGTATTTT.